A selection of T cell receptor beta chains follows, all from one sample in a study of OX40 agonist ivuxolimab in advanced cancers. Some clones are missing from TCRdb's copy, which holds only in-frame ones; the method was immunoSEQ multiplex PCR. This sample has around 11,000 clones, with 65% to 85% found just once. This material consisted of CD4+ or CD8+ T cells sorted from blood, taken in a trial of the OX40 agonist ivuxolimab. The receptors derive from an adult with an advanced solid tumor such as melanoma, head and neck, liver or kidney cancer. Each CDR3 is given with its conserved first and last residue. D genes are given only for firm matches. Expanded clones get a size class; other rows say once, few or many, or leave the size out.

NA	TRBV6-1	TRBD1	TRBJ2-7	CASSEAEGADSYEQYF	TGTGCCAGCAGTGAAGCAGAGGGGGCTGACTCCTACGAGCAGTACTTC
few	TRBV11-1	NA	TRBJ1-1	CASSLLESEAFF	TGTGCCAGCAGCTTACTCGAGTCTGAAGCTTTCTTT
NA	TRBV7-8	NA	TRBJ2-7	CASSSIDGSYEQYF	TGTGCCAGCAGCTCAATAGATGGATCCTACGAGCAGTACTTC
once	TRBV13	TRBD2	TRBJ2-4	CASSFGLAGAPENIQYF	TGTGCCAGCAGCTTCGGACTAGCGGGGGCCCCGGAGAACATTCAGTACTTC
NA	TRBV7-6	TRBD2	TRBJ2-1	CASSLNSMASGGSYNEQFF	TGTGCCAGCAGCTTAAATTCTATGGCTAGCGGGGGGTCCTACAATGAGCAGTTCTTC
NA	TRBV7-9	TRBD1	TRBJ1-2	CASTGTGGIYGYTF	TGTGCCAGCACCGGGACAGGGGGCATCTATGGCTACACCTTC
few	TRBV7-8	NA	TRBJ2-6	CASSLVVQGFYGANVLTF	TGTGCCAGCAGCTTAGTTGTACAGGGCTTTTACGGGGCCAACGTCCTGACTTTC
NA	TRBV10-3	NA	TRBJ2-3	CASLGSFTDTQYF	TGTGCCAGTCTAGGTTCTTTCACAGATACGCAGTATTTT
NA	TRBV6-4	TRBD2	TRBJ2-1	CASSTGTSGSNEQFF	TGTGCCAGCAGTACCGGGACTAGCGGGAGTAATGAGCAGTTCTTC
NA	TRBV6-4	TRBD2	TRBJ2-1	CASSEGGGSYNEQFF	TGTGCCAGCAGTGAGGGCGGGGGATCCTACAATGAGCAGTTCTTC
NA	TRBV2	NA	TRBJ1-2	CASSDPREGRAYGYTF	TGTGCCAGCAGTGACCCGAGGGAGGGGCGCGCATATGGCTACACCTTC
NA	TRBV2	TRBD2	TRBJ2-3	CASSPTSGRTDTQYF	TGTGCCAGCAGCCCTACTAGCGGGAGAACAGATACGCAGTATTTT
once	TRBV27	NA	TRBJ2-5	CASSLNPGRETQYF	TGTGCCAGCAGTTTAAACCCCGGTCGAGAGACCCAGTACTTC
NA	TRBV6-4	NA	TRBJ2-2	CASSSPQVSPGELFF	TGTGCCAGCTCGTCCCCCCAGGTCTCCCCCGGGGAGCTGTTTTTT
once	TRBV30	TRBD2	TRBJ2-7	CARGVRTSGGKYEQYF	TGTGCCCGGGGAGTCAGGACTAGCGGGGGGAAGTACGAGCAGTACTTC
NA	TRBV27	NA	TRBJ2-2	CASSLSRGSGELFF	TGTGCCAGCAGTTTATCGAGGGGTTCCGGGGAGCTGTTTTTT
NA	TRBV7-6	TRBD2	TRBJ2-2	CASSSPGGGFTGELFF	TGTGCCAGCAGCTCACCGGGGGGGGGTTTCACCGGGGAGCTGTTTTTT
NA	TRBV6-4	NA	TRBJ2-3	CASSEQATDTQYF	TGTGCCAGCAGTGAACAGGCCACAGATACGCAGTATTTT
NA	TRBV30	NA	TRBJ1-1	CAWMVGATEAFF	TGTGCCTGGATGGTGGGGGCCACTGAAGCTTTCTTT
few	TRBV7-9	TRBD1	TRBJ2-7	CAIIRGNEQYF	TGTGCCATCATCAGGGGGAACGAGCAGTACTTC
NA	TRBV7-3	NA	TRBJ1-3	CASSAGAGNTIYF	TGTGCCAGCAGCGCAGGGGCTGGAAACACCATATATTTT
NA	TRBV7-6	TRBD2	TRBJ2-2	CASSFAGGPNTGELFF	TGTGCCAGCAGCTTCGCGGGGGGTCCAAACACCGGGGAGCTGTTTTTT
NA	TRBV5-6	NA	TRBJ2-3	CASSFSGAGTDTQYF	TGTGCCAGCAGCTTCTCGGGGGCAGGGACAGATACGCAGTATTTT
NA	TRBV11-2	NA	TRBJ2-7	CASSLSDGAYEQYF	TGTGCCAGCAGCTTAAGCGACGGGGCCTACGAGCAGTACTTC
few	TRBV7-3	TRBD2	TRBJ2-1	CASSPTSGGPGNEQFF	TGTGCCAGCAGCCCAACGAGCGGGGGGCCCGGCAATGAGCAGTTCTTC
few	TRBV27	TRBD1	TRBJ1-2	CASSETGAYGYTF	TGTGCCAGCAGTGAGACAGGGGCCTATGGCTACACCTTC
NA	TRBV9	NA	TRBJ2-5	CASSVGNGGGQETQYF	TGTGCCAGCAGCGTAGGAAACGGGGGAGGCCAAGAGACCCAGTACTTC
few	TRBV9	NA	TRBJ2-6	CASSVDPGNLVGANVLTF	TGTGCCAGCAGCGTAGACCCGGGAAATCTCGTCGGGGCCAACGTCCTGACTTTC
NA	TRBV9	TRBD1	TRBJ2-1	CASSPGQGENEQFF	TGTGCCAGCAGCCCCGGACAGGGGGAGAATGAGCAGTTCTTC
medium-sized	TRBV5-1	TRBD1	TRBJ2-3	CASSRGTGTSSTDTQYF	TGCGCCAGCAGCCGCGGGACAGGGACATCTAGCACAGATACGCAGTATTTT
NA	TRBV7-3	NA	TRBJ2-5	CASSMLDGTQYF	TGTGCCAGCAGCATGCTCGACGGGACCCAGTACTTC
once	TRBV27	TRBD1	TRBJ1-2	CASSSGGYGYTF	TGTGCCAGCAGTTCAGGGGGCTATGGCTACACCTTC
NA	TRBV21-1	NA	TRBJ2-7	CASSKSRDEQYF	TGTGCCAGCAGCAAGAGTCGTGACGAGCAGTACTTC
NA	TRBV30	NA	TRBJ2-3	CAWTVGTTDTQYF	TGTGCCTGGACCGTTGGGACTACAGATACGCAGTATTTT
NA	TRBV6-1	NA	TRBJ1-5	CATGLVSNQPQHF	TGTGCCACAGGCCTTGTGAGCAATCAGCCCCAGCATTTT
NA	TRBV30	TRBD1	TRBJ1-2	CAWSVDGTGVYGYTF	TGTGCCTGGAGTGTTGATGGGACAGGGGTCTATGGCTACACCTTC
once	TRBV6-1	NA	TRBJ1-1	CASSEGANTEAFF	TGTGCCAGCAGTGAGGGGGCGAACACTGAAGCTTTCTTT
NA	TRBV10-2	TRBD2	TRBJ2-3	CASRRGLAASTDTQYF	TGCGCCAGCAGACGCGGACTAGCAGCTAGCACAGATACGCAGTATTTT
medium-sized	TRBV10-1	NA	TRBJ2-3	CASSQGPDTQYF	TGCGCCAGCAGTCAAGGGCCAGATACGCAGTATTTT
NA	TRBV5-1	NA	TRBJ2-5	CASTASGEETQYF	TGCGCCAGCACCGCCTCCGGGGAAGAGACCCAGTACTTC
few	TRBV19	NA	TRBJ1-3	CASSNPGSSSGNTIYF	TGTGCCAGTAGTAACCCAGGGAGTAGCTCTGGAAACACCATATATTTT
NA	TRBV7-9	TRBD2	TRBJ2-1	CASSYLAGGSNEQFF	TGTGCCAGCAGCTATCTAGCGGGAGGTAGCAATGAGCAGTTCTTC
NA	TRBV30	NA	TRBJ1-5	CAWSVMGEGNQPQHF	TGTGCCTGGAGCGTAATGGGGGAAGGCAATCAGCCCCAGCATTTT
NA	TRBV15	NA	TRBJ1-4	CATSDYFVSTNEKLFF	TGTGCCACCAGCGATTACTTCGTGTCAACTAATGAAAAACTGTTTTTT
NA	TRBV5-1	TRBD1	TRBJ2-7	CASSLRGTGTYEQYF	TGCGCCAGCAGCTTGAGGGGGACAGGTACCTACGAGCAGTACTTC
NA	TRBV2	NA	TRBJ2-7	CASSPTMLGSYEQYF	TGTGCCAGCAGTCCAACAATGTTAGGCTCCTACGAGCAGTACTTC
NA	TRBV7-8	NA	TRBJ2-4	CASSLGPQGHIQYF	TGTGCCAGCAGCCTCGGACCCCAGGGGCACATTCAGTACTTC
NA	TRBV11-3	NA	TRBJ1-5	CASSLYHSQPQHF	TGTGCCAGCAGCTTATACCACAGTCAGCCCCAGCATTTT
NA	TRBV27	TRBD2	TRBJ2-1	CASSLGGRGREQFF	TGTGCCAGCAGTTTAGGCGGGAGGGGCCGTGAGCAGTTCTTC
NA	TRBV11-1	TRBD2	TRBJ2-7	CASSSTSVTYEQYF	TGTGCCAGCAGCTCGACTAGCGTGACCTACGAGCAGTACTTC
NA	TRBV28	TRBD2	TRBJ2-3	CASGSGTSRTDTQYF	TGTGCCAGCGGTTCCGGGACTAGCAGGACAGATACGCAGTATTTT
NA	TRBV2	TRBD1	TRBJ2-1	CASSAGQGHSYNEQFF	TGTGCCAGCAGTGCAGGACAGGGCCACTCCTACAATGAGCAGTTCTTC
NA	TRBV19	NA	TRBJ2-6	CASSIASGANVLTF	TGTGCCAGTAGTATAGCCTCTGGGGCCAACGTCCTGACTTTC
NA	TRBV11-2	TRBD2	TRBJ2-7	CASSWTSGGAQEQYF	TGTGCCAGCAGCTGGACTAGCGGGGGGGCTCAAGAGCAGTACTTC
NA	TRBV27	NA	TRBJ1-2	CASSLGRLSYGYTF	TGTGCCAGCAGTTTAGGGAGACTAAGCTATGGCTACACCTTC
once	TRBV6-6	NA	TRBJ1-1	CASSHGTTEAFF	TGTGCCAGCAGCCACGGGACGACCGAAGCTTTCTTT
NA	TRBV27	NA	TRBJ2-5	CATRGGETQYF	TGTGCCACCCGAGGAGGAGAGACCCAGTACTTC
NA	TRBV5-1	TRBD1	TRBJ2-2	CASSFGQGVGNTGELFF	TGCGCCAGCAGCTTTGGACAGGGAGTTGGTAACACCGGGGAGCTGTTTTTT
NA	TRBV7-9	TRBD2	TRBJ2-1	CASRLAGNPNNEQFF	TGTGCCAGCAGACTAGCGGGGAACCCTAACAATGAGCAGTTCTTC